Following are 3 T cell receptor beta chains from one sample sequenced in a study of human T cells and chemical hapten exposure. TCRdb fed the RACE reads into MiXCR, producing one record per CDR3 protein. The data show over 30,000 distinct CDR3 sequences, 8% to 10% seen once. Regarding time point: patch test 3, about 24 weeks after DPC sensitization. Treatment meaning: therapeutic diphenylcyclopropenone sensitization with weekly scalp DPC. Someone pulled total RNA out of unfractionated whole blood. This material consisted of whole blood, taken in connection with sensitization to the hapten diphenylcyclopropenone (DPC). These receptors were taken from a man aged 45 to 65 with alopecia areata. Some clones in this sample may be carry-over from other donors' samples.

The table lists this clonotype with a count of one. A much larger clone lies a single base off, so this may be a read error. The chain links TRBV5-4 to TRBJ2-1; 14 bases align to TRBD2. CDR3 size: 16 residues. CDR1 is SGHNT, CDR2 YYREEE, per germline (reference sequence). Losses at the gene ends were 4 bases for V and 5 bases for J; bases not matched to a gene: 5. In DNA form, the CDR3 reads TGTGCCAGCAGCCCGGGACTAGCGGGAGCCGACAATGAGCAGTTCTTC. Translation gives CASSPGLAGADNEQFF. The variable domain in full, with the rest retrieved from reference TRBV5-4 and TRBJ2-1, is ETGVTQSPTHLIKTRGQQVTLRCSSQSGHNTVSWYQQALGQGPQFIFQYYREEENGRGNFPPRFSGLQFPNYSSELNVNALELDDSALYLCASSPGLAGADNEQFFGPGTRLTVL.

This clonotype turned up a few times. The chain links TRBV20-1 to TRBJ2-1; TRBD2 matches 11 bases. With 7 bases clipped from V and 9 bases from J, the junction kept 11 bases outside the gene matches. CDR3 length equals 14 residues. Germline V gene lookup returns CDR1 DFQATT and CDR2 SNEGSKA (reference sequence). The chain's CDR3 is CSVYKTSGKSEQFF. The CDR3 coding sequence is TGCAGTGTTTATAAGACTAGCGGGAAATCTGAGCAGTTCTTC.

The rearrangement uses TRBV28 and TRBJ1-5; D remains ambiguous. Per the germline V gene, CDR1 is MDHEN and CDR2 is SYDVKM. V lost 3 bases and J 5 bases, leaving 17 bases between the germline ends. This CDR3 has 16 residues. The CDR3 DNA sequence: TGTGCCAGCAGTTTCGCCCCGAGAGGCGGGGATCAGCCCCAGCATTTT. Translation: CASSFAPRGGDQPQHF.